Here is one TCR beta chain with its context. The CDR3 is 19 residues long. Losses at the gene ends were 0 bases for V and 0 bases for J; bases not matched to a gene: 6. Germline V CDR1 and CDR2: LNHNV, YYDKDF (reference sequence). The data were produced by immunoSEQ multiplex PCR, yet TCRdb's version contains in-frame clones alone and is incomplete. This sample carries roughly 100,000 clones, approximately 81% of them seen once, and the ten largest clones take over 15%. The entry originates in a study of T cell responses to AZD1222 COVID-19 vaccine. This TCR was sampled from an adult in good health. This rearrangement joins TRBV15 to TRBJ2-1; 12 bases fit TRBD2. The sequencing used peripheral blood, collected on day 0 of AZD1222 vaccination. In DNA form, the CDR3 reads TGTGCCACCAGCAGAGATCGAGGACTAGCGGGGAGCTCCTACAATGAGCAGTTCTTC. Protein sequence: CATSRDRGLAGSSYNEQFF.